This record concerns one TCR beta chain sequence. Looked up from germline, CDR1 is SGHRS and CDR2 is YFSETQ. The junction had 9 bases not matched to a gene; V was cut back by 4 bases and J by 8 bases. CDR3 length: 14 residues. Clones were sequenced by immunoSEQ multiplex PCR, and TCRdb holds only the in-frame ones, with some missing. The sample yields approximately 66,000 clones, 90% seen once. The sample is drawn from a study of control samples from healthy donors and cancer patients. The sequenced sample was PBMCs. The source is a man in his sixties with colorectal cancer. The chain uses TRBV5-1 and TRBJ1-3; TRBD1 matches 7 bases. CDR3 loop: CASSPGQRLDTIYF. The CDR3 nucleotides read TGCGCCAGCAGCCCGGGACAGCGCTTGGACACCATATATTTT.